This passage covers 4 T cell receptor beta chains from one sample sequenced in a study of OX40 agonist ivuxolimab in advanced cancers. Sequenced by immunoSEQ multiplex PCR; TCRdb stores in-frame clones only, minus some. The table shows more than 15,000 clones, with around 80% occurring only once. The input for sequencing was CD4+ or CD8+ T cells sorted from blood, taken in a trial of the OX40 agonist ivuxolimab. These TCRs come from an adult with an advanced solid tumor such as melanoma, head and neck, liver or kidney cancer.

The chain couples TRBV11-2 to TRBJ2-7; a weak D match, TRBD1 (5 bases). CDR3 length: 16 residues. Trimming pared 1 base from V and 0 bases from J, leaving 13 bases between. Germline values: CDR1 SGHAT, CDR2 FQNNGV. Here the CDR3 reads CASSLAHQGSSYEQYF. As DNA, the CDR3 is TGTGCCAGCAGCTTAGCCCACCAGGGTAGCTCCTACGAGCAGTACTTC.

V gene TRBV10-1 combines with J gene TRBJ2-1, with 8 bases that match TRBD2. With 0 bases clipped from V and 6 bases from J, the junction kept 4 bases outside the gene matches. The CDR3 runs to 15 residues. Looked up from germline, CDR1 is WNHNN and CDR2 is SYGVQD (reference sequence). The CDR3 bases are TGCGCCAGCAGTGAGTCGGCGGGAGGAAGCAATGAGCAGTTCTTC. Translating it yields CASSESAGGSNEQFF.

This clone showed up just a few times. The rearrangement uses TRBV2 and TRBJ1-5; D remains ambiguous. V lost 4 bases and J lost 5, with 9 bases in between. The CDR3 covers 13 residues. Germline CDR1 reads SNHLY; CDR2 reads FYNNEI. The CDR3 protein is CASSADGYQPQHF. DNA of the CDR3: TGTGCCAGCAGTGCCGACGGTTATCAGCCCCAGCATTTT.

The CDR3 region is CASRDLDLIMGNEKLFF. The CDR3 nucleotides are TGTGCCAGCAGGGACTTGGACCTGATCATGGGTAATGAAAAACTGTTTTTT. The V gene is TRBV2, the J gene TRBJ1-4; D unclear. The CDR3 spans 17 residues. Trimming shortened V by 6 bases and J by 4 bases, and 21 bases separated the two germline ends. Germline V CDR1 and CDR2: SNHLY, FYNNEI.